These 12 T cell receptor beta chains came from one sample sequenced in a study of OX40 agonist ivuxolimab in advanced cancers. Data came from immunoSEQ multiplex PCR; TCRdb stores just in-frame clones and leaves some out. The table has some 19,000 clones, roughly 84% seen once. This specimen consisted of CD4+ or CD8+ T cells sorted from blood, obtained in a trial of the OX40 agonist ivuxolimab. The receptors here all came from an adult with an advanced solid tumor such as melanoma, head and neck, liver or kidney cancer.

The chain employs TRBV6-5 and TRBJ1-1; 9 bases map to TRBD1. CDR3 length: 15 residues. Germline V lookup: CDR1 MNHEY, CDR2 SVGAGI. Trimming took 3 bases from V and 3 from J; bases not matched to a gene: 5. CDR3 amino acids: CASSYGTGRDTEAFF. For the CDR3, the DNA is TGTGCCAGCAGTTATGGGACAGGGCGCGACACTGAAGCTTTCTTT.

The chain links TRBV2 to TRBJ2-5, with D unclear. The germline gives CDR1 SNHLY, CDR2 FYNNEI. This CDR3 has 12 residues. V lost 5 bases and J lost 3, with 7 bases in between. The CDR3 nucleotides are TGTGCCAGCAGTTTAGGGAAAGAGACCCAGTACTTC. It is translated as CASSLGKETQYF.

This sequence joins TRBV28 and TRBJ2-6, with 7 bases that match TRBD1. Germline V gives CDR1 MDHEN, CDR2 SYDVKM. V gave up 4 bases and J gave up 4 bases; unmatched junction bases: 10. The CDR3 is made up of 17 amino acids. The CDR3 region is CASSSTGAVLGANVLTF. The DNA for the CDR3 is TGTGCCAGCAGTTCCACAGGGGCAGTCCTCGGGGCCAACGTCCTGACTTTC.

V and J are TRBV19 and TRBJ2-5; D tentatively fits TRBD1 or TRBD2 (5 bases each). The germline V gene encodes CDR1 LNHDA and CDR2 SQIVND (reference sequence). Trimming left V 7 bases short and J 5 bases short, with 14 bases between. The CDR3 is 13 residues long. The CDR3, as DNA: TGTGCCAGTAATGGTAGGGACGGGGAGACCCAGTACTTC. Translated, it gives CASNGRDGETQYF.

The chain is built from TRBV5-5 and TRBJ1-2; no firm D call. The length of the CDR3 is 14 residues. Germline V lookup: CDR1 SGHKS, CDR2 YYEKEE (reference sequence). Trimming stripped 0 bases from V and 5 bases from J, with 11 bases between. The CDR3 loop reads CASSLAGLEYGYTF. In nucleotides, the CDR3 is TGTGCCAGCAGCTTGGCCGGTTTAGAATATGGCTACACCTTC.

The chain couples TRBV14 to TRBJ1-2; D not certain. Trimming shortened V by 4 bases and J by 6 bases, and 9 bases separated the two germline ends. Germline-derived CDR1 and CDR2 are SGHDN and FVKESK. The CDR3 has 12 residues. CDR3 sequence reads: CASSRTVDGYTF. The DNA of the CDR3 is TGTGCCAGCAGCCGGACGGTGGATGGCTACACCTTC.

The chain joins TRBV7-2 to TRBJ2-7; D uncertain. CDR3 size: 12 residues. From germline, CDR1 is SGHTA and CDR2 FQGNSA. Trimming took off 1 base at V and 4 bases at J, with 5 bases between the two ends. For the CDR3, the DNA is TGTGCCAGCAGCTTAGAACTTTACGAGCAGTACTTC. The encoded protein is CASSLELYEQYF.

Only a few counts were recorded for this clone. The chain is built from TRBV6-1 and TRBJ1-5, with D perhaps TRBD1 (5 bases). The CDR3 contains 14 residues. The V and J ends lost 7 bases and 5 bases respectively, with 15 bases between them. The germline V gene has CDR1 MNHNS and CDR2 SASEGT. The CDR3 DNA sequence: TGTGCCAGCACCAGATTGGGGCAGGATCAGCCCCAGCATTTT. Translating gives CASTRLGQDQPQHF.

Here the CDR3 DNA reads TGTGCCAGCAGCGAGACACCCTCCACAGATACGCAGTATTTT. This gives the protein CASSETPSTDTQYF. The chain joins TRBV11-3 to TRBJ2-3; no definite D call. CDR3 length equals 14 residues. Germline V CDR1 and CDR2: SGHNT, YENEEA. V lost 5 bases to trimming and J lost 2 bases, with 11 bases between them.

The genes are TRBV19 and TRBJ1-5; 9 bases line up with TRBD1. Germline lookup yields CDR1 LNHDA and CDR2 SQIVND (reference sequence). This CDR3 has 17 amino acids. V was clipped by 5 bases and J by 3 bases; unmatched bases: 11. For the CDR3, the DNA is TGTGCCAGTAGTCTGACAGGGGGTTCCCGAGACAATCAGCCCCAGCATTTT. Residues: CASSLTGGSRDNQPQHF.

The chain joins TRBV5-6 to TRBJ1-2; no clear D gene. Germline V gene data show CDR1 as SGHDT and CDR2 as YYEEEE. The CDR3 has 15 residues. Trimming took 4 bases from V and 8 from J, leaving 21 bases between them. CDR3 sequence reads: CASSPSRLSIGGYTF. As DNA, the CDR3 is TGTGCCAGCAGCCCCTCAAGGCTGTCTATAGGGGGCTACACCTTC.

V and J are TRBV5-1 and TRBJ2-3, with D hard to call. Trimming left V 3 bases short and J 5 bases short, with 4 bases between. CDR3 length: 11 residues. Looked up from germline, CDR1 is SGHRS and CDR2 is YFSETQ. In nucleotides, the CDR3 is TGCGCCAGCAGCTCCGGAGATACGCAGTATTTT. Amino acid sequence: CASSSGDTQYF.